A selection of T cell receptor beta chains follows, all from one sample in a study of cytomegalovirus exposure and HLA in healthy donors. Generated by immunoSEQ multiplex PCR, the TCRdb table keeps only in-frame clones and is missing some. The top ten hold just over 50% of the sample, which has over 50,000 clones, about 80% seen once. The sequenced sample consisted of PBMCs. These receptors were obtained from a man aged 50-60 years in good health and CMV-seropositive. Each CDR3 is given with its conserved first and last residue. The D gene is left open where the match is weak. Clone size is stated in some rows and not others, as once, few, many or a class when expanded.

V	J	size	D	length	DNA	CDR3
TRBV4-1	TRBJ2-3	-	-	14	TGCGCCAGCAGCCAAGTCGAGTATTCAGATACGCAGTATTTT	CASSQVEYSDTQYF
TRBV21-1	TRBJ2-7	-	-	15	TGTGCCAGCAGCAAAGCAGTCGGGGGGGACTACGAGCAGTACTTC	CASSKAVGGDYEQYF
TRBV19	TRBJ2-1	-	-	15	TGTGCCAGTAGTAGCGAAGGACTCTCCTACAATGAGCAGTTCTTC	CASSSEGLSYNEQFF
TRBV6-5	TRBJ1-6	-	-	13	TGTGCCAGCAACAGTGTCTATAATTCACCCCTCCACTTT	CASNSVYNSPLHF
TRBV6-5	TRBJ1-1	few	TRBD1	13	TGTGCCAGCAGTGAGGACAGGGGCACTGAAGCTTTCTTT	CASSEDRGTEAFF
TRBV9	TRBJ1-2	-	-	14	TGTGCCAGCAGCGCGGTCGGGGGGGCGGGAGGCTACACCTTC	CASSAVGGAGGYTF
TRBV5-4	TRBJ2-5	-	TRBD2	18	TGTGCCAGCAGCCCGGGGGGGACTAGCGGGGCGAAACAAGAGACCCAGTACTTC	CASSPGGTSGAKQETQYF
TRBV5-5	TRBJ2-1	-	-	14	TGTGCCAGCAGCTTGGGCGGGACCCCTCATGAGCAGTTCTTC	CASSLGGTPHEQFF
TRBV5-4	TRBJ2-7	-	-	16	TGTGCCAGCAGCTTGGCGTCCCCTACAGGGATTTACGAGCAGTACTTC	CASSLASPTGIYEQYF
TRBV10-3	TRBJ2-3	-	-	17	TGTGTCATCAGTGAGGCCCTACTAGATTACTTGACAGATACGCAGTATTTT	CVISEALLDYLTDTQYF
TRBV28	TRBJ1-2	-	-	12	TGTGCCAGCAGTACTTGGACAGCCGGCTACACCTTC	CASSTWTAGYTF
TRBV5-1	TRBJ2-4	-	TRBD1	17	TGCGCCAGCAGCTTGCCTATTACAGGGGACCCCAAAAACATTCAGTACTTC	CASSLPITGDPKNIQYF
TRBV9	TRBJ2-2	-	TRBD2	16	TGTGCCAGCAGCGTGAATCGGGGGGCGAACACCGGGGAGCTGTTTTTT	CASSVNRGANTGELFF
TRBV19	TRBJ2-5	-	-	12	TGTGCCAGTAGTATAGATCAGGTCACCCAGTACTTC	CASSIDQVTQYF
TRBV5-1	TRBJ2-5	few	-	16	TGCGCCAGCAGCTCCCGGTCGGACCGACAGCAAGAGACCCAGTACTTC	CASSSRSDRQQETQYF
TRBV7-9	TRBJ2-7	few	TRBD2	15	TGTGCCAGCAGCCTAAGGACTAGCGGAGACTACGAGCAGTACTTC	CASSLRTSGDYEQYF
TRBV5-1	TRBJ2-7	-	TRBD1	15	TGCGCCAGCAGCTTGGGGGGACAGAGCTCCTACGAGCAGTACTTC	CASSLGGQSSYEQYF
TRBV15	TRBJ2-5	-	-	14	TGTGCCACCAGCAGCGCGGGGAACCAAGAGACCCAGTACTTC	CATSSAGNQETQYF
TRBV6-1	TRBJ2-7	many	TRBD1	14	TGTGCCAGCAGTGAAGCTCAGGGGGCACACGAGCAGTACTTC	CASSEAQGAHEQYF
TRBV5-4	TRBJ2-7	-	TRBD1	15	TGTGCCAGCAGCCCTGACAGGGTAACTCACAACGAGCAGTACTTC	CASSPDRVTHNEQYF
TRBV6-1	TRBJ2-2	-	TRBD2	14	TGTGCCCACCGGGGGGGATCGGACACCGGGGAGCTGTTTTTT	CAHRGGSDTGELFF
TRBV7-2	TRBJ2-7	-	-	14	TGTGCCAGCAGCGAGGTCGTGGCGGGCCGCGAGCAGTACTTC	CASSEVVAGREQYF
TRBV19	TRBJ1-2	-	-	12	TGTGCCAGTAGTATTTACCGGGATGGCTACACCTTC	CASSIYRDGYTF
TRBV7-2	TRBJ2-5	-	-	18	TGTGCCAGCAGCTTAGGAAGCGCCGGGACACCGTACCAAGAGACCCAGTACTTC	CASSLGSAGTPYQETQYF
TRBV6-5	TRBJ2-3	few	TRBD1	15	TGTGCCAGCAGTTACTCTGACAGGGGGCCAGATACGCAGTATTTT	CASSYSDRGPDTQYF
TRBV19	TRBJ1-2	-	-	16	TGTGCCAGTACTCGTTTCCAAGCGATAGCTAACTATGGCTACACCTTC	CASTRFQAIANYGYTF
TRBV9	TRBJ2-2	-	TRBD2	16	TGTGCCAGCAGCGTAAGTCCTAGCGGGACTGACGGGGAGCTGTTTTTT	CASSVSPSGTDGELFF
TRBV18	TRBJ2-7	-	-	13	TGTGCCAGCTCGCCGACTCTAGACTACGAGCAGTACTTC	CASSPTLDYEQYF
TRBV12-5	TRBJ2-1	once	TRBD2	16	TGTGCTAGTGGTTTGGTACTGGGGCTAGCGGGCGGTGAGCAGTTCTTC	CASGLVLGLAGGEQFF
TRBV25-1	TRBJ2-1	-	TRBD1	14	TGTGCCAGCAGTGATGGACAGGGTCATAATGAGCAGTTCTTC	CASSDGQGHNEQFF